This T cell receptor beta chain is drawn from a study of CD8+ T cells in alopecia areata. The study, taken as a whole, reports: Relative to normal scalp, lesional scalp, especially alopecia totalis/universalis, showed higher clonality. The study found that many expanded lesional clones persisted in scalp and blood during tofacitinib.

RNA, once extracted, was reverse transcribed into cDNA for use as the sequencing template. Some clones are missing from TCRdb's copy, which holds only in-frame ones; the method was immunoSEQ multiplex PCR. The sample has 100,000 to 150,000 clones; roughly 55% are singletons. Noted treatment: oral pan-JAK inhibitor, 5-10 mg twice daily. This clone turned up a few times. Its antigen remains unidentified. The receptor was derived from a human donor with alopecia areata. Sequencing was performed on CD4+ T cells sorted from blood, taken at week 4, from a patient treated with tofacitinib.

CDR3 region: CASSQGARSTGELFF. CDR3 nucleotide sequence: TGTGCCAGCTCACAGGGGGCGCGAAGCACCGGGGAGCTGTTTTTT. V is TRBV18 and J is TRBJ2-2; 7 bases are a match to TRBD1. The trim removed 4 bases at V and 4 bases at J, leaving 6 bases unmatched. Germline V gene sequence: CDR1 KGHSH, CDR2 LQKENI. This CDR3 is 15 amino acids long.